A selection of T cell receptor beta chains follows, all from one sample in a study of beta chain features in type 1 diabetes. The repertoire was sequenced with immunoSEQ multiplex PCR; TCRdb's copy has only in-frame clones and lacks some. The sample carries roughly 340,000 clones, around 13% recorded once. What was sequenced was naive CD4+ T cells from blood. Receptors were obtained from a woman between 18 and 30 years old with type 1 diabetes. CDR3s include the opening cysteine and the closing phenylalanine or tryptophan. A D gene is named only where the DNA matches it firmly. A clone size is listed for some rows: how often the clone was seen (once, few, many), or a class if it is expanded.

D gene | J gene | clone size | V gene | CDR3 DNA | CDR3 protein
NA | TRBJ1-5 | few | TRBV30 | TGTGCCTGGGAGGGGGGCAATCAGCCCCAGCATTTT | CAWEGGNQPQHF
TRBD2 | TRBJ2-1 | NA | TRBV25-1 | TGTGCCAGCACCGGGACTAGCGGGAGTGATGAGCAGTTCTTC | CASTGTSGSDEQFF
NA | TRBJ2-5 | few | TRBV7-2 | TGTGCCAGCAGCCGCCGTGTGGGGGCGGGCGAGACCCAGTACTTC | CASSRRVGAGETQYF
NA | TRBJ2-7 | NA | TRBV6-5 | TGTGCCAGCAGTTCCGCCGACAGGAGCTCCTACGAGCAGTACTTC | CASSSADRSSYEQYF
NA | TRBJ1-5 | NA | TRBV19 | TGTGCCAGTAGCCCTATCCAGGGCAATCAGCCCCAGCATTTT | CASSPIQGNQPQHF
NA | TRBJ2-1 | NA | TRBV7-2 | TGTGCCAGCAGCTTTCCTTCCGCGGCGGGGCAGTTCTTC | CASSFPSAAGQFF
TRBD2 | TRBJ2-7 | few | TRBV4-2 | TGTGCCAGCAGCCAACCGGGACTAGCCTTCTACGAGCAGTACTTC | CASSQPGLAFYEQYF
NA | TRBJ1-1 | few | TRBV7-3 | TGTGCCAGCAGCCCGGGGGGGACCGAAGCTTTCTTT | CASSPGGTEAFF
TRBD2 | TRBJ2-7 | NA | TRBV29-1 | TGCAGCGTTGAAACGGGGGCTAGCGGGAGCGACGAGCAGTACTTC | CSVETGASGSDEQYF
NA | TRBJ1-5 | NA | TRBV6-6 | TGTGCCAGCAGTTACTCGGCACGGGACAATCAGCCCCAGCATTTT | CASSYSARDNQPQHF
NA | TRBJ2-7 | NA | TRBV5-4 | TGTGCCAGCAGCTTGGGGGGCCCCCTATCCTACGAGCAGTACTTC | CASSLGGPLSYEQYF
TRBD2 | TRBJ2-3 | few | TRBV27 | TGTGCCAGCAGTTTTGGGGGGACTAGGAGGGATACGCAGTATTTT | CASSFGGTRRDTQYF
TRBD2 | TRBJ2-3 | few | TRBV7-7 | TGTGCTAGCAGCCGCGGACTAGCGGGAACCGATACGCAGTATTTT | CASSRGLAGTDTQYF
TRBD2 | TRBJ2-2 | NA | TRBV5-4 | TGTGCCAGCAGCTTGGCTAGCGGGAATCTCCCCGGGGAGCTGTTTTTT | CASSLASGNLPGELFF
NA | TRBJ1-6 | NA | TRBV7-2 | TGTGCCAGCAGCCCGGTCGAAGGAGGGTCCCTCCACTTT | CASSPVEGGSLHF
NA | TRBJ2-7 | few | TRBV18 | TGTGCCAGCTCGCACGGCTACGAGCAGTACTTC | CASSHGYEQYF
TRBD2 | TRBJ2-2 | NA | TRBV4-3 | TGCGCCAGCAGCTTCAGACTAGCGTCCGGGGAGCTGTTTTTT | CASSFRLASGELFF
TRBD2 | TRBJ2-4 | few | TRBV5-1 | TGCGCCAGCAGCTTGGTCGGGGGGGCGGAGAACATTCAGTACTTC | CASSLVGGAENIQYF
NA | TRBJ2-3 | few | TRBV7-9 | TGTGCCACCAGTGGGGCCCTGGGGGATACGCAGTATTTT | CATSGALGDTQYF
NA | TRBJ2-2 | NA | TRBV28 | TGTGCCAGCAGTTTTTCGGGCAGGGGAACCGGGGAGCTGTTTTTT | CASSFSGRGTGELFF
TRBD2 | TRBJ2-5 | NA | TRBV4-3 | TGCGCCAGCAGCCAAGGGGGGGGACTAGCGGATTTTCAAGAGACCCAGTACTTC | CASSQGGGLADFQETQYF
TRBD2 | TRBJ2-5 | few | TRBV5-4 | TGTGCCAGCAGCTTGGGGCGGGGGGGCCTACAAGAGACCCAGTACTTC | CASSLGRGGLQETQYF
TRBD1 | TRBJ2-1 | few | TRBV5-1 | TGCGCCAGCAGCTTGGGGGGACAGGGGGAAAATGAGCAGTTCTTC | CASSLGGQGENEQFF